Sequencing of this T cell receptor (beta chain) was carried out in a study of T cell responses to AZD1222 COVID-19 vaccine. General study findings and limits: Epitopes outside B.1.351 and B.1.1.7 mutated regions reportedly drew nearly half of spike TCRs. It should be noted that donors were predominantly white British and more often female, and clonal diversity was possibly underestimated.

The repertoire was sequenced with immunoSEQ multiplex PCR; TCRdb's copy has only in-frame clones and lacks some. The sample includes tens of thousands of clones, about 91% of them seen just once. In this sample, this clone turned up once. Its specificity is not known. The germline CDR1 and CDR2 sequences are MNHEY and SVGAGI. The CDR3 runs 16 residues. Trimming pared 2 bases from V and 3 bases from J, leaving 14 bases between. The chain is built from TRBV6-5 and TRBJ2-1; weak D call: TRBD1 (5 bases). This TCR was recovered from an adult who received the AZD1222 COVID-19 vaccine. Specimen: peripheral blood, collected 28 days after the second AZD1222 dose. The CDR3 DNA follows: TGTGCCAGCAGTTACGACAAGGGGTCTTACTACAATGAGCAGTTCTTC. Amino acids: CASSYDKGSYYNEQFF.